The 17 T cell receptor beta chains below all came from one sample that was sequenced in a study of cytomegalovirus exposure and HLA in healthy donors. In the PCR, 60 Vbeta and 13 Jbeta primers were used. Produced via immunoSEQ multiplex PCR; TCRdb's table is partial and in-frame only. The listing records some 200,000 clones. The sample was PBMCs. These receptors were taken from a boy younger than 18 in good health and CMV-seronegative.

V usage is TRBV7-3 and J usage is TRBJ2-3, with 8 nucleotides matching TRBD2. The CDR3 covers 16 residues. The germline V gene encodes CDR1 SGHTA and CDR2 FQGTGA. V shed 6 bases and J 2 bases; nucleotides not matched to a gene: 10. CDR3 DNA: TGTGCCAGCAGTTGGAAGAGCGGGGGCTCCACAGATACGCAGTATTTT. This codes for CASSWKSGGSTDTQYF.

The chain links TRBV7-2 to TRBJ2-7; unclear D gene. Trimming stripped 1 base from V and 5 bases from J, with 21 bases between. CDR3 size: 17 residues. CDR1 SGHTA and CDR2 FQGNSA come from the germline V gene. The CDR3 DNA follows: TGTGCCAGCAGCTTAGAGGCCAGGTCCCGGTTTTTCGACGAGCAGTACTTC. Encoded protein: CASSLEARSRFFDEQYF.

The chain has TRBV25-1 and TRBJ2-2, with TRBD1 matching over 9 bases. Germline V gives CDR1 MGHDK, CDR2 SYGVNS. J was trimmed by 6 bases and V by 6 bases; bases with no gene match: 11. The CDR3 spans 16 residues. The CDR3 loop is CASSPFGDRDSGELFF. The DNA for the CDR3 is TGTGCCAGCAGCCCTTTTGGGGACAGGGACTCCGGGGAGCTGTTTTTT. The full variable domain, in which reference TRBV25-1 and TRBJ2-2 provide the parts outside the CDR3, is EADIYQTPRYLVIGTGKKITLECSQTMGHDKMYWYQQDPGMELHLIHYSYGVNSTEKGDLSSESTVSRIRTEHFPLTLESARPSHTSQYLCASSPFGDRDSGELFFGEGSRLTVL.

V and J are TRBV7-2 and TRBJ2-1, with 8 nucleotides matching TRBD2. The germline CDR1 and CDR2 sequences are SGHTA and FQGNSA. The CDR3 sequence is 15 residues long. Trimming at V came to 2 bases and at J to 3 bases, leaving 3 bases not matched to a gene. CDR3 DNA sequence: TGTGCCAGCAGCTTATTCCGGGGGGGCTACAATGAGCAGTTCTTC. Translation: CASSLFRGGYNEQFF. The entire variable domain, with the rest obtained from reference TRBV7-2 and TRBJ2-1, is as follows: GAGVSQSPSNKVTEKGKDVELRCDPISGHTALYWYRQSLGQGLEFLIYFQGNSAPDKSGLPSDRFSAERTGGSVSTLTIQRTQQEDSAVYLCASSLFRGGYNEQFFGPGTRLTVL.

The CDR3: CASGSPDTVGYGYTF. The CDR3 nucleotides are TGTGCTAGTGGTTCACCGGACACGGTCGGGTATGGCTACACCTTC. V gene TRBV12-5 combines with J gene TRBJ1-2; D possibly corresponds to TRBD1 (5 bases). Germline loops: CDR1 LGHNT, CDR2 FRNRAP. The CDR3 consists of 15 residues. V lost 4 bases to trimming and J lost 5 bases, with 17 bases between them.

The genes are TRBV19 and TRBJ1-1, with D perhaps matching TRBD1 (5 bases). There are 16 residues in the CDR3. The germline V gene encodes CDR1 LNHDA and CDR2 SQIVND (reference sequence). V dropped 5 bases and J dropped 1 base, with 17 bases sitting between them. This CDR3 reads CASSSPSLDRNTEAFF. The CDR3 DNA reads TGTGCCAGTAGTTCCCCGTCCCTCGACAGGAACACTGAAGCTTTCTTT.

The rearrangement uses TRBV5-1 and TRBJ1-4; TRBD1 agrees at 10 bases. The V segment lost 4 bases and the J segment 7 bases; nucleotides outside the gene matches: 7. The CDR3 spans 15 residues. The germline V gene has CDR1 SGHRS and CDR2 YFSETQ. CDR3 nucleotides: TGCGCCAGCAGCCCCGGCGGGACAGGGGCTGAAAAACTGTTTTTT. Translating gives CASSPGGTGAEKLFF.

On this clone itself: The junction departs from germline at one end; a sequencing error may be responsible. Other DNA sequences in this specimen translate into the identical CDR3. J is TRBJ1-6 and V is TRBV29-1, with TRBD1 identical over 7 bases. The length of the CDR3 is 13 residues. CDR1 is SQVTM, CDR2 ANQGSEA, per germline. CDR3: CSALTGWNSPLHF. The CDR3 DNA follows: TGCAGCGCCCTGACAGGGTGGAATTCCCCCCTCCACTTT.

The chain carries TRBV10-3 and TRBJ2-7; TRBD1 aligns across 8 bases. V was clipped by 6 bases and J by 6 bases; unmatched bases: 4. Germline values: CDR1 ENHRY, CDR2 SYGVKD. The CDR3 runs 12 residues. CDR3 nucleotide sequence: TGTGCCATCAGCGGGACAGGATCCGAGCAGTACTTC. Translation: CAISGTGSEQYF.

The CDR3 nucleotides are TGTGCCAGCAGCCCCGGACAGGTTGGCTCTGGAAACACCATATATTTT. This encodes CASSPGQVGSGNTIYF. The chain combines TRBV7-9 with TRBJ1-3, with 7 bases identical to TRBD1. The CDR3 sequence is 16 residues long. V shed 5 bases and J 0 bases; nucleotides not matched to a gene: 7. The germline V gene encodes CDR1 SEHNR and CDR2 FQNEAQ (reference sequence).

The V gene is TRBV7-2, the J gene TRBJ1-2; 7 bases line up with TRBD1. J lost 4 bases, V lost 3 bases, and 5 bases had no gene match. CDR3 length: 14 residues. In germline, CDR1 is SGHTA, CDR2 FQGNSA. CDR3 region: CASSFTGQFYGYTF. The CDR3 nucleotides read TGTGCCAGCAGCTTTACGGGACAGTTCTATGGCTACACCTTC. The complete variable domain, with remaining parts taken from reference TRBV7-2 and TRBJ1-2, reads GAGVSQSPSNKVTEKGKDVELRCDPISGHTALYWYRQSLGQGLEFLIYFQGNSAPDKSGLPSDRFSAERTGGSVSTLTIQRTQQEDSAVYLCASSFTGQFYGYTFGSGTRLTVV.

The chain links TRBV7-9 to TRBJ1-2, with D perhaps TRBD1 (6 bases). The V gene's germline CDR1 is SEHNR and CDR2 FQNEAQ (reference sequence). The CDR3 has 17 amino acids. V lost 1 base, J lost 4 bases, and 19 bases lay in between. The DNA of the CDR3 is TGTGCCAGCAGCTTAGGGCCATCTGGAATACAGGGCTATGGCTACACCTTC. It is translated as CASSLGPSGIQGYGYTF.

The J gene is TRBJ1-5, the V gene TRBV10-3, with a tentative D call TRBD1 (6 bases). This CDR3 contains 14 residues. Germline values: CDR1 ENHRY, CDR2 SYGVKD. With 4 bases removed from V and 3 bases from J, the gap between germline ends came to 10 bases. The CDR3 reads CAISVGGDNQPQHF. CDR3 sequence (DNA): TGTGCCATCAGTGTAGGGGGAGACAATCAGCCCCAGCATTTT.

The CDR3 loop reads CASSGRTDSYEQYF. For the CDR3, the DNA is TGTGCCAGCAGTGGGCGGACAGACTCCTACGAGCAGTACTTC. The genes are TRBV2 and TRBJ2-7; possible D gene TRBD1, 6 bases. This CDR3 contains 14 residues. The ends were cut back, 4 bases at V and 0 bases at J, with 10 bases in the middle. Germline values: CDR1 SNHLY, CDR2 FYNNEI. Variable domain in full (rest from reference TRBV2 and TRBJ2-7): EPEVTQTPSHQVTQMGQEVILRCVPISNHLYFYWYRQILGQKVEFLVSFYNNEISEKSEIFDDQFSVERPDGSNFTLKIRSTKLEDSAMYFCASSGRTDSYEQYFGPGTRLTVT.

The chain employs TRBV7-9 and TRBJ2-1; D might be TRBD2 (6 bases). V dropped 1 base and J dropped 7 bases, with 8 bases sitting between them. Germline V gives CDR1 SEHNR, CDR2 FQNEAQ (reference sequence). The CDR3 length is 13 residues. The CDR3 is CASSLGTINEQFF. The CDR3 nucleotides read TGTGCCAGCAGCTTAGGGACTATTAATGAGCAGTTCTTC. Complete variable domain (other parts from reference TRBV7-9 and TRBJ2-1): DTGVSQNPRHKITKRGQNVTFRCDPISEHNRLYWYRQTLGQGPEFLTYFQNEAQLEKSRLLSDRFSAERPKGSFSTLEIQRTEQGDSAMYLCASSLGTINEQFFGPGTRLTVL.

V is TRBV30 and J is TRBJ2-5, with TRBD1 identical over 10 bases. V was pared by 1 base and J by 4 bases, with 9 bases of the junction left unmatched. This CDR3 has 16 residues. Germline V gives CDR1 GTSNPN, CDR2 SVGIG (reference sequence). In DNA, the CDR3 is TGTGCCTGGAGTGGAGCCTCCGGGACAGGGGTAGAGACCCAGTACTTC. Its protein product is CAWSGASGTGVETQYF.

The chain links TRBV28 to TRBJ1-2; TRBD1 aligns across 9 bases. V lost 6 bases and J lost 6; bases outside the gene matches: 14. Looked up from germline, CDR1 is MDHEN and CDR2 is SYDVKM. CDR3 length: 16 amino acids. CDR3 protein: CASRLTGGPAKDGYTF. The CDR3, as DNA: TGTGCCAGCAGATTGACAGGGGGACCGGCTAAGGATGGCTACACCTTC.